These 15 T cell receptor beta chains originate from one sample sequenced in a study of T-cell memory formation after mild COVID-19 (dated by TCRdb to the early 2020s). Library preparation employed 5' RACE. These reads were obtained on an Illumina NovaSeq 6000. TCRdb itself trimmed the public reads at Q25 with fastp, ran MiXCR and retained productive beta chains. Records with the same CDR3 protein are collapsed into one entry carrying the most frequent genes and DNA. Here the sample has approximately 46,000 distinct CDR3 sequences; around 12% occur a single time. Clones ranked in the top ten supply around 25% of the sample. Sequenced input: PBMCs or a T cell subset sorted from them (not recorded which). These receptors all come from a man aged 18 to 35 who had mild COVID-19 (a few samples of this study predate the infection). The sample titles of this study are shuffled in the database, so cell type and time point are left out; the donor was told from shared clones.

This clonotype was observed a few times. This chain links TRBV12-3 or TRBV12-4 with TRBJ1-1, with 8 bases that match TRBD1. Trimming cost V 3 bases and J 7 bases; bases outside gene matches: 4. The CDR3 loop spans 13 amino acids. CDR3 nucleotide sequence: TGTGCCAGCAGTTTGATAGGACAGGGTGAAGCTTTCTTT. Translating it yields CASSLIGQGEAFF.

CDR3 coding DNA: TGTGCCAGCAGTCCGCGGATTGAAGCCGAGCAGTACGTC. It codes for CASSPRIEAEQYV. The chain is built from TRBV6-5 and TRBJ2-7; D is undetermined. This CDR3 is 13 amino acids long. Germline V gives CDR1 MNHEY, CDR2 SVGAGI. V lost 5 bases and J lost 6, with 14 bases in between.

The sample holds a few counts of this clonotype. The CDR3 bases are TGTGCCAGCAGCCCTATCGGGGGGGCCGGAGAGACCCAGTACTTC. This translates into CASSPIGGAGETQYF. V usage is TRBV9 and J usage is TRBJ2-5; TRBD2 aligns across 8 bases. Germline CDR1 SGDLS, CDR2 YYNGEE. This CDR3 comprises 15 residues. V lost 4 bases to trimming and J lost 4 bases; unmatched junction nucleotides: 9.

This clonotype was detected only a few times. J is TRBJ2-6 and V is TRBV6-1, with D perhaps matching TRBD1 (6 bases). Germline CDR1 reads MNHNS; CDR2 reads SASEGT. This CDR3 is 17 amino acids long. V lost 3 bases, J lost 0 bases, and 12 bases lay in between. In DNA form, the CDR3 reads TGTGCCAGCAGTGACACCGGGACAATCTCTGGGGCCAACGTCCTGACTTTC. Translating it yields CASSDTGTISGANVLTF.

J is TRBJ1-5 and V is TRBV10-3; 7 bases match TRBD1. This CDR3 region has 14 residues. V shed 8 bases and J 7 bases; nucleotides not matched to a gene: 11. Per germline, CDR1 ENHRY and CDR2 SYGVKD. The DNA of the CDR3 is TGTGCCATCGGTGGGGTACAGGGGCGACAGCCCCAGCATTTT. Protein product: CAIGGVQGRQPQHF.

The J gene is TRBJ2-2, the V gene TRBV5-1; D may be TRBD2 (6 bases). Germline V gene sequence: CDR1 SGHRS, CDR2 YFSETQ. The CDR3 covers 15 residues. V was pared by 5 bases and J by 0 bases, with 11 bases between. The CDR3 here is CASRWGGANTGELFF. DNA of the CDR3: TGCGCCAGCAGATGGGGCGGGGCGAACACCGGGGAGCTGTTTTTT.

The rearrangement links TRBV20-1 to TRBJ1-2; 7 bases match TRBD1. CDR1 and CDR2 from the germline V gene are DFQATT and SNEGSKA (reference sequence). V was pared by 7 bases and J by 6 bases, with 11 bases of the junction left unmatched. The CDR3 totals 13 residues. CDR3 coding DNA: TGCAGTGATAATTTAGACAGGGTGGATGGCTACACCTTC. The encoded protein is CSDNLDRVDGYTF.

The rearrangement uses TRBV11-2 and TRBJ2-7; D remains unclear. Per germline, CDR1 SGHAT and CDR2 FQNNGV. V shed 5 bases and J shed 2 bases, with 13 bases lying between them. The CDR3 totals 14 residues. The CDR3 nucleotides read TGTGCCAGCAGCCCACTCTTGCCTCCCTACGAGCAGTACTTC. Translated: CASSPLLPPYEQYF.

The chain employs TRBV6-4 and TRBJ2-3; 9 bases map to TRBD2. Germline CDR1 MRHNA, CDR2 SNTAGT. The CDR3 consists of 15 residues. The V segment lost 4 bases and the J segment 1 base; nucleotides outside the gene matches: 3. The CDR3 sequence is CASSAASGGTDTQYF. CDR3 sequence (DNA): TGTGCCAGCAGTGCGGCTAGCGGGGGCACAGATACGCAGTATTTT.

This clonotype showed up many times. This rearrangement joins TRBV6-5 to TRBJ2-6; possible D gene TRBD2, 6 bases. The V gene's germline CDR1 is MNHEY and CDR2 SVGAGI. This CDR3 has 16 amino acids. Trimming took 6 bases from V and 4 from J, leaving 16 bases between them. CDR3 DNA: TGTGCCAGCAGGCCCCCGGGAGTTCGCGGGGCCAACGTCCTGACTTTC. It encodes CASRPPGVRGANVLTF.

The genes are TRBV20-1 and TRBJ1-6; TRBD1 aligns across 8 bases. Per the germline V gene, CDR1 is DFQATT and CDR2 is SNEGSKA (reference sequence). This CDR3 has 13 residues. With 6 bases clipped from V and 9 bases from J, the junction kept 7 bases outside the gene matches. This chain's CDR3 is CSATGQGGSPLHF. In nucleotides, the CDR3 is TGCAGTGCCACTGGACAGGGAGGTTCACCCCTCCACTTT.

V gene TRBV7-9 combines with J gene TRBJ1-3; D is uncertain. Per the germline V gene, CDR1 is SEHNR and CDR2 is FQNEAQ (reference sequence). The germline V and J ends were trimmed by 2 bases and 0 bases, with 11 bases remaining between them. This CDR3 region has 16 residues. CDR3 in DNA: TGTGCCAGCAGCTTACGCCACAAGGACTCTGGAAACACCATATATTTT. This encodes CASSLRHKDSGNTIYF.

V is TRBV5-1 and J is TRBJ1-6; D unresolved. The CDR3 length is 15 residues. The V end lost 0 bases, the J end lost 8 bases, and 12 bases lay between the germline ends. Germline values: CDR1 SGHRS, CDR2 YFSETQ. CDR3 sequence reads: CASSLEGQSHSPLHF. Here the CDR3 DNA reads TGCGCCAGCAGCTTGGAAGGGCAGTCACATTCACCCCTCCACTTT.

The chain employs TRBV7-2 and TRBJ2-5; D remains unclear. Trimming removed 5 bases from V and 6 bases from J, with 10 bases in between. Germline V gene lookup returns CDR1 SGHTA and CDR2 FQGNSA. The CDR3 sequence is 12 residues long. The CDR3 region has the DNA TGTGCCAGCAGCCCCCCGCCGCAGACCCAGTACTTC. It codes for CASSPPPQTQYF.

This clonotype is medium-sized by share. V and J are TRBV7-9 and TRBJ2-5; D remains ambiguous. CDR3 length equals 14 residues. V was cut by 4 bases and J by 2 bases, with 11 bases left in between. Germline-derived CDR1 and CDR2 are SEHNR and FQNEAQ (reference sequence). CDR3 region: CASSYWAVQETQYF. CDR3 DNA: TGTGCCAGCAGCTATTGGGCCGTGCAAGAGACCCAGTACTTC.